This T cell receptor beta chain was sequenced for a study of cytomegalovirus exposure and HLA in healthy donors. The study, taken as a whole, reports: Later analysis revealed greater clonal expansion in HLA-associated TCR beta chains than in equally common others.

V lost 6 bases and J 5 bases, leaving 16 bases between the germline ends. Germline CDR1 reads LNHDA; CDR2 reads SQIVND (reference sequence). This CDR3 spans 14 amino acids. Nominally healthy donors provided the samples, though records likely missed some immune exposures. This clone was seen a few times. The antigen is not known. Primers: 60 Vbeta forward and 13 Jbeta reverse. Assay: immunoSEQ multiplex PCR; the TCRdb copy retains only in-frame clones and omits some. The top ten clones hold about 12% of a sample with roughly 45,000 clones, about 64% of them seen once. The clonotype originates from a man aged 60 to 69 in good health and CMV-seropositive. This chain joins TRBV19 and TRBJ1-1; the D is unclear. What was sequenced was PBMCs. The CDR3 spells CASRPLGEVTEAFF. The DNA of the CDR3 is TGTGCCAGTAGACCCCTTGGTGAGGTGACTGAAGCTTTCTTT.